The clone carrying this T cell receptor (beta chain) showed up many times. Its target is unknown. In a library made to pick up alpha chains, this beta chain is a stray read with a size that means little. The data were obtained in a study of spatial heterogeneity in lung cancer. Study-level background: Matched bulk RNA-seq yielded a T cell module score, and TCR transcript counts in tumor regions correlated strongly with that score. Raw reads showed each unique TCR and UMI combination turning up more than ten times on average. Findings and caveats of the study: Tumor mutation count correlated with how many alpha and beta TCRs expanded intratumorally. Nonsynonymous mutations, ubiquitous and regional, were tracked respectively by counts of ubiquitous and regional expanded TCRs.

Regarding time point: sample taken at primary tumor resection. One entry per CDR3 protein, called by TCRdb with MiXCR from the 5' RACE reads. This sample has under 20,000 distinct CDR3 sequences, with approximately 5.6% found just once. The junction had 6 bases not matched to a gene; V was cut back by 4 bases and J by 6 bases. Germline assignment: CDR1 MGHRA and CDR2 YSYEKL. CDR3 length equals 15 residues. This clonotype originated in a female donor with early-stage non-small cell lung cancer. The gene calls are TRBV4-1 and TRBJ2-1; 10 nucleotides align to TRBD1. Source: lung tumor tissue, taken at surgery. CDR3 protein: CASSLDRGPSNEQFF. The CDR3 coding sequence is TGCGCCAGCAGCCTAGACAGGGGGCCCTCCAATGAGCAGTTCTTC.